This T cell receptor beta chain was sequenced during a study of beta chain features in type 1 diabetes. Study-level results: Small HLA sub-analyses could not settle whether HLA shapes TCRB rearrangement. Moderate yet significant TCRB CDR3 shortening was seen in Type 1 diabetes patients in all four CD4+ subsets.

The whole isolated RNA underwent reverse transcription, so sequencing captured expressed TCRB transcripts. Clones were read by immunoSEQ multiplex PCR, and TCRdb kept only the in-frame ones, dropping some. The sample consists of over 150,000 clones, approximately 8% of them appearing once. Germline V gene sequence: CDR1 SGHRS, CDR2 YFSETQ. CDR3 length: 14 amino acids. With 3 bases removed from V and 0 bases from J, the gap between germline ends came to 6 bases. About this clone: Its specificity is unknown.

V usage is TRBV5-1 and J usage is TRBJ2-2; tentative D call: TRBD1 (5 bases). The sequencing sample was made of central memory CD4+ T cells from blood. This TCR was sampled from a woman in her thirties or forties with type 1 diabetes. The CDR3 nucleotides are TGCGCCAGCAGCTGGGGCGCGAACACCGGGGAGCTGTTTTTT. Amino acid sequence: CASSWGANTGELFF.